A single sample gave rise to the 24 T cell receptor beta chains below, sequenced in a study of blood T cell repertoires in COVID-19. Sequencing was performed with immunoSEQ multiplex PCR; in TCRdb, only in-frame clones are kept and a portion is missing. The sample includes around 200,000 clones, about 85% of them seen just once. Sequences were obtained from peripheral blood. The receptors come from a woman of 80 years or more with acute or convalescent COVID-19.

To note about this clone: At one end the junction does not follow the germline gene, possibly because of a read error. V usage is TRBV5-4 and J usage is TRBJ2-5; D is possibly TRBD1 (6 bases). The germline CDR1 and CDR2 sequences are SGHNT and YYREEE (reference sequence). This CDR3 is 12 amino acids long. CDR3 residues: CASSLADRPRDF. CDR3 sequence (DNA): TGTGCCAGCAGCTTGGCGGACAGACCCCGGGACTTC.

CDR3 nucleotides: TGTGCCAGCAGCTTATTCGGGGGACCTTTTTACGAGCAGTACTTC. This gives the protein CASSLFGGPFYEQYF. The chain joins TRBV11-3 to TRBJ2-7, with a possible D match to TRBD2 (6 bases). Germline values: CDR1 SGHNT, CDR2 YENEEA. The CDR3 extends over 15 amino acids. V dropped 2 bases and J dropped 4 bases, with 15 bases sitting between them.

The J gene is TRBJ1-2, the V gene TRBV10-3; D gene uncertain. The CDR3 runs 14 residues. The germline gives CDR1 ENHRY, CDR2 SYGVKD. V was pared by 3 bases and J by 4 bases, with 12 bases between. The CDR3 protein is CAISELTAVYGYTF. The CDR3 bases are TGTGCCATCAGTGAACTAACGGCAGTCTATGGCTACACCTTC.

J is TRBJ2-1 and V is TRBV7-9; TRBD1 agrees at 11 bases. This CDR3 comprises 14 residues. With V trimmed by 5 bases and J by 6 bases, 3 bases remained unmatched. CDR1 is SEHNR and CDR2 is FQNEAQ in the germline V gene (reference sequence). The CDR3 sequence is CASSPGQGGNEQFF. CDR3 nucleotides: TGTGCCAGCAGCCCGGGACAGGGGGGCAATGAGCAGTTCTTC.

The chain carries TRBV6-5 and TRBJ1-4; 7 nucleotides agree with TRBD1. Germline V lookup: CDR1 MNHEY, CDR2 SVGAGI. This CDR3 has 15 amino acids. The junction had 9 bases not matched to a gene; V was cut back by 6 bases and J by 5 bases. The CDR3 sequence is CASRGGQANNEKLFF. The CDR3 nucleotides are TGTGCCAGCAGGGGCGGACAGGCGAACAATGAAAAACTGTTTTTT.

The V call is TRBV30, the J call TRBJ2-7, with TRBD1 matching 9 bases. V lost 0 bases and J lost 4; bases outside the gene matches: 4. CDR1 GTSNPN and CDR2 SVGIG come from the germline V gene (reference sequence). The CDR3 length is 14 residues. In DNA, the CDR3 is TGTGCCTGGAGTGTTTTGACAGGGGGGTACGAGCAGTACTTC. This codes for CAWSVLTGGYEQYF.

This sequence joins TRBV6-5 and TRBJ1-3, with TRBD1 matching over 10 bases. Trimming at V came to 5 bases and at J to 3 bases, leaving 4 bases not matched to a gene. The CDR3 contains 15 residues. The germline V gene encodes CDR1 MNHEY and CDR2 SVGAGI. The CDR3 region has the DNA TGTGCCAGCAGTAGGGGACAGGGGAATGGAAACACCATATATTTT. It is translated as CASSRGQGNGNTIYF.

Details on this clone: The sample has other DNA sequences that encode this CDR3 too. The chain carries TRBV18 and TRBJ2-1, with 7 bases aligning to TRBD2. J was trimmed by 4 bases and V by 3 bases; bases with no gene match: 6. This CDR3 region has 15 residues. Germline V lookup: CDR1 KGHSH, CDR2 LQKENI. The CDR3 sequence is CASSPGLAAYNEQFF. DNA of the CDR3: TGTGCCAGCTCACCTGGCCTAGCGGCGTACAATGAGCAGTTCTTC.

The chain carries TRBV9 and TRBJ2-7, with 10 bases aligning to TRBD1. The CDR3 covers 13 residues. Germline CDR1 reads SGDLS; CDR2 reads YYNGEE. J gave up 5 bases and V 3 bases, and 2 bases lay outside the gene matches. The DNA for the CDR3 is TGTGCCAGCAGCGGGACAGGGGGGAACGAGCAGTACTTC. This encodes CASSGTGGNEQYF.

DNA for the CDR3: TGTGCCAGCTCCTTAGCGGGAATCACCTACGAGCAGTACTTC. Translation gives CASSLAGITYEQYF. The V and J genes are TRBV18 and TRBJ2-7; 8 bases agree with TRBD2. J gave up 2 bases and V 6 bases, and 6 bases lay outside the gene matches. Germline V CDR1 and CDR2: KGHSH, LQKENI. CDR3 length: 14 residues.

The chain couples TRBV5-1 to TRBJ1-1; 7 bases agree with TRBD1. The CDR3 consists of 18 residues. Germline CDR1 is SGHRS and CDR2 is YFSETQ. The V gene end was trimmed by 3 bases and the J gene end by 1 base; junction bases not matched to a gene: 15. Here the CDR3 reads CASSSINRDSAPNTEAFF. The CDR3 DNA reads as TGCGCCAGCAGCTCTATTAACCGGGACAGTGCCCCGAACACTGAAGCTTTCTTT.

This clone came up once. The CDR3 loop is CATSDLGVAADTQYF. The CDR3 DNA reads TGTGCCACCAGTGATTTAGGGGTAGCTGCAGATACGCAGTATTTT. The chain joins TRBV24-1 to TRBJ2-3, with D tentatively TRBD1 (5 bases). The CDR3 loop spans 15 amino acids. Per the germline V gene, CDR1 is KGHDR and CDR2 is SFDVKD. Trimming cost V 1 base and J 4 bases, with 11 bases left between them.

The chain is built from TRBV11-2 and TRBJ2-3; 9 bases match TRBD1. The CDR3 runs 15 residues. J was trimmed by 3 bases and V by 6 bases; bases with no gene match: 7. The V gene's germline CDR1 is SGHAT and CDR2 FQNNGV. CDR3 nucleotides: TGTGCCAGCAGAAGAACAGGGGGCCGGACAGATACGCAGTATTTT. Amino acid sequence: CASRRTGGRTDTQYF.

The chain joins TRBV19 to TRBJ1-3; D uncertain. V lost 7 bases and J 2 bases, leaving 15 bases between the germline ends. Germline values: CDR1 LNHDA, CDR2 SQIVND (reference sequence). The CDR3 has 15 residues. DNA for the CDR3: TGTGCCAGTAAAAGGGTCGGGGAGGCTGGAAACACCATATATTTT. As protein: CASKRVGEAGNTIYF.

The chain couples TRBV6-2 or TRBV6-3 to TRBJ1-2, with D perhaps matching TRBD1 (5 bases). Germline V gene lookup returns CDR1 MNHEY and CDR2 SVGEGT. There are 14 residues in the CDR3. The V gene lost 4 bases and the J gene lost 6 bases, with 15 bases spanning the gap. The CDR3 reads CASSSPRRGDGYTF. CDR3 nucleotides: TGTGCCAGCAGTTCGCCCAGGAGGGGCGATGGCTACACCTTC.

This clone showed up just once. This sequence joins TRBV15 and TRBJ1-2, with D perhaps TRBD1 (5 bases). CDR3 length equals 13 residues. The V end was cut by 3 bases, the J end by 6 bases, with 11 bases between. Germline CDR1 and CDR2: LNHNV and YYDKDF (reference sequence). CDR3 DNA: TGTGCCACCAGCAGGGACATAATAAATGGCTACACCTTC. It specifies CATSRDIINGYTF.

The rearrangement joins TRBV6-5 to TRBJ1-4; D is possibly TRBD1 (5 bases). Germline V gene lookup returns CDR1 MNHEY and CDR2 SVGAGI. V was pared by 6 bases and J by 8 bases, with 10 bases between. The CDR3 contains 12 residues. CDR3 sequence reads: CASRRRGEKLFF. The CDR3 DNA reads TGTGCCAGCAGGCGGCGGGGGGAAAAACTGTTTTTT.

V is TRBV4-2 and J is TRBJ1-1; 7 nucleotides align to TRBD1. With V trimmed by 7 bases and J by 4 bases, 9 bases remained unmatched. CDR1 is LGHNA and CDR2 is YNFKEQ in the germline V gene. CDR3 size: 14 residues. CDR3 nucleotides: TGTGCCAGCAAAAAGCAGGGGGAACTCACTGAAGCTTTCTTT. It translates to CASKKQGELTEAFF.

The gene calls are TRBV6-5 and TRBJ1-1, with D possibly TRBD1 on 6 matching bases. V lost 10 bases to trimming and J lost 5 bases, with 11 bases between them. Looked up from germline, CDR1 is MNHEY and CDR2 is SVGAGI. The CDR3 has 11 residues. In nucleotides, the CDR3 is TGTGCCACGCGACAGGCAACTGAAGCTTTCTTT. Its translation is CATRQATEAFF.

This clone is a singleton in its sample. This rearrangement joins TRBV10-3 to TRBJ1-2; 9 bases are a match to TRBD1. The trim removed 7 bases at V and 3 bases at J, leaving 6 bases unmatched. Germline V CDR1 and CDR2: ENHRY, SYGVKD. The CDR3 runs to 14 residues. DNA for the CDR3: TGTGCCATCAAAAGGGACAGGGCGGACTATGGCTACACCTTC. This codes for CAIKRDRADYGYTF.

The chain links TRBV29-1 to TRBJ1-1, with D perhaps TRBD1 (5 bases). Germline CDR1 is SQVTM and CDR2 is ANQGSEA. The CDR3 is made up of 14 amino acids. Trimming shortened V by 5 bases and J by 7 bases, and 20 bases separated the two germline ends. The CDR3: CSVKLTHDSLEAFF. CDR3 coding DNA: TGCAGCGTTAAATTGACCCATGACAGCCTTGAAGCTTTCTTT.

The chain employs TRBV30 and TRBJ2-1; TRBD2 matches at 10 bases. The germline CDR1 and CDR2 sequences are GTSNPN and SVGIG (reference sequence). CDR3 length: 15 amino acids. V shed 0 bases and J 10 bases; nucleotides not matched to a gene: 9. The CDR3, as DNA: TGTGCCTGGAGTGTAGGAGCGGGAGGGCCCTTCGAGCAGTTCTTC. Its protein product is CAWSVGAGGPFEQFF.

This clone was observed a single time. This CDR3 reads CASSPGRQGPSYGYTF. The CDR3 DNA reads as TGTGCCAGCTCACCAGGGCGACAGGGCCCCTCCTATGGCTACACCTTC. V usage is TRBV18 and J usage is TRBJ1-2; 7 positions match TRBD1. Germline-derived CDR1 and CDR2 are KGHSH and LQKENI. J lost 4 bases, V lost 2 bases, and 10 bases had no gene match. The CDR3 contains 16 residues.

The chain joins TRBV5-6 to TRBJ2-7; 7 nucleotides line up with TRBD2. The CDR3 sequence is 17 residues long. Germline CDR1 and CDR2: SGHDT and YYEEEE. Trimming took 4 bases from V and 2 from J; bases not matched to a gene: 15. In DNA form, the CDR3 reads TGTGCCAGCAGCAAGACAGTTATCCTAGCGGAGACCTACGAGCAGTACTTC. Translation: CASSKTVILAETYEQYF.